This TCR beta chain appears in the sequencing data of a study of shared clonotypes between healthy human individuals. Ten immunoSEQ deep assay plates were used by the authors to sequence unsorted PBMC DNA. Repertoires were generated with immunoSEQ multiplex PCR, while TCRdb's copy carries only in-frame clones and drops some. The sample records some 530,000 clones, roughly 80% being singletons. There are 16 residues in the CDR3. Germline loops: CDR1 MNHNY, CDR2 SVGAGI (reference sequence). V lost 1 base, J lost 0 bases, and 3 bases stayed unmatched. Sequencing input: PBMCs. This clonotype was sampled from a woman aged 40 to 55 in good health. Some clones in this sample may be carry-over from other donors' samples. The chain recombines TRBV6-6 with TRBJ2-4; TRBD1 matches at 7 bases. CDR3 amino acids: CASSYLPGGAKNIQYF. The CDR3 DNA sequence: TGTGCCAGCAGTTACTTGCCAGGGGGAGCCAAAAACATTCAGTACTTC.